The rows below give T cell receptor beta chains drawn from one sample of a study of vaccination effects on CD4 cells after COVID-19. The table came from immunoSEQ multiplex PCR; TCRdb's copy has only in-frame clones and leaves some out. The data show around 45,000 clones, around 78% seen once. The antigens these receptors bind are not known. The sequences come from CD4+ T cells from PBMCs cultured with SARS-CoV-2 spike peptides, collected before COVID-19 vaccination. These receptors came from a human donor who received a COVID-19 vaccine. CDR3s include the opening cysteine and the closing phenylalanine or tryptophan. A D gene is named only where the DNA matches it firmly. The listing skips clone size in some rows; elsewhere it reads once, few, many or a size class.

j_call clone_size v_call d_call cdr3_nt cdr3_aa
TRBJ2-3 - TRBV6-5 - TGTGCCAGCAGTTACCGCGGCAGGGATGCAGATACGCAGTATTTT CASSYRGRDADTQYF
TRBJ1-1 - TRBV10-1 - TGCGCCAGCAGTGACAGTTTGGGTGTAACTGAAGCTTTCTTT CASSDSLGVTEAFF
TRBJ2-5 - TRBV11-1 TRBD2 TGTGCCAGCAGCTTAGAGGGCGGGGGGGCCTGGACCCAGTACTTC CASSLEGGGAWTQYF
TRBJ2-3 once TRBV5-1 - TGCGCCAGCAGCTTTGATTCTAGCACAGATACGCAGTATTTT CASSFDSSTDTQYF
TRBJ2-2 - TRBV10-1 - TGCGCCAGCAGTGAGTCTGTCACCGGGGAGCTGTTTTTT CASSESVTGELFF
TRBJ2-5 once TRBV30 - TGTGCCTGGAGTGTAGGCCTAGACCAAGAGACCCAGTACTTC CAWSVGLDQETQYF
TRBJ2-2 - TRBV5-1 TRBD2 TGCGCCAGCAGCCTACGGACTAGCGGGTCTACCGGGGAGCTGTTTTTT CASSLRTSGSTGELFF
TRBJ2-2 few TRBV2 TRBD2 TGTGCCAGCACCCCTTCGGGGGGACCCACCGGGGAGCTGTTTTTT CASTPSGGPTGELFF
TRBJ2-2 once TRBV19 - TGTGCCAGTAGTATAGTTTCCGCTAACACCGGGGAGCTGTTTTTT CASSIVSANTGELFF
TRBJ1-1 few TRBV7-9 - TGTGCCAGCAGCTTTAGGAGCCGGGGAGGGGACACTGAAGCTTTCTTT CASSFRSRGGDTEAFF
TRBJ1-4 - TRBV30 - TGTGCCTGGAGTGTGCTGGATGAAAAACTGTTTTTT CAWSVLDEKLFF
TRBJ1-1 - TRBV3-1/TRBV3-2 - TGTGCCAGCAGCGAAATTAGTTCAGGGGTAGCTTTCTTT CASSEISSGVAFF
TRBJ1-4 - TRBV15 TRBD1 TGTGCCACCAGCAGACGCAGGGGGCTACTTAATGAAAAACTGTTTTTT CATSRRRGLLNEKLFF
TRBJ2-4 - TRBV28 - TGTGCCAGCAAGGACCCTACTAGCAAAAACATTCAGTACTTC CASKDPTSKNIQYF
TRBJ1-5 - TRBV5-8 TRBD1 TGTGCCAGCAGCCCACGGACAGGGCTGGGCAATCAGCCCCAGCATTTT CASSPRTGLGNQPQHF
TRBJ1-2 - TRBV19 - TGTGCCAGTAGAATGGGGAGTTCTTATGGCTACACCTTC CASRMGSSYGYTF
TRBJ2-2 - TRBV18 - TGTGCCAGCTCTCTTGGGACCCCCGTTGGGAACACCGGGGAGCTGTTTTTT CASSLGTPVGNTGELFF
TRBJ2-1 - TRBV11-2 - TGTGCCAGCAGCTTTACTACAGGGTCAAATGAGCAGTTCTTC CASSFTTGSNEQFF
TRBJ1-4 - TRBV4-1 TRBD1 TGCGCCAGCAGCCAACAGTGGACAGGGGACACCAACATGATTGAAAAACTGTTTTTT CASSQQWTGDTNMIEKLFF
TRBJ2-4 - TRBV2 - TGTGCCAGCAGTCAGGTCCTAGCCAAAAACATTCAGTACTTC CASSQVLAKNIQYF
TRBJ1-3 - TRBV9 - TGTGCCAGCAGCTCGAGGGGAGGAAACACCATATATTTT CASSSRGGNTIYF
TRBJ1-3 few TRBV6-6 TRBD1 TGTGCCAGCAGGACGACAGGGGGCGGTGGAAACACCATATATTTT CASRTTGGGGNTIYF
TRBJ2-3 - TRBV24-1 - TGTGCCACCTCCCGGGACGGTTCCACAGATACGCAGTATTTT CATSRDGSTDTQYF
TRBJ2-3 - TRBV27 - TGTGCCAGCAGTTTACTCGGAGATACGCAGTATTTT CASSLLGDTQYF
TRBJ1-6 - TRBV19 - TGTGCCAGTAGAAACCGGACGGGAAGCTCCTATAATTCACCCCTCCACTTT CASRNRTGSSYNSPLHF
TRBJ1-1 - TRBV6-2/TRBV6-3 TRBD1 TGTGCCAGCAGTTACGTAAAGACAGGGCCGGCTTTCTTT CASSYVKTGPAFF